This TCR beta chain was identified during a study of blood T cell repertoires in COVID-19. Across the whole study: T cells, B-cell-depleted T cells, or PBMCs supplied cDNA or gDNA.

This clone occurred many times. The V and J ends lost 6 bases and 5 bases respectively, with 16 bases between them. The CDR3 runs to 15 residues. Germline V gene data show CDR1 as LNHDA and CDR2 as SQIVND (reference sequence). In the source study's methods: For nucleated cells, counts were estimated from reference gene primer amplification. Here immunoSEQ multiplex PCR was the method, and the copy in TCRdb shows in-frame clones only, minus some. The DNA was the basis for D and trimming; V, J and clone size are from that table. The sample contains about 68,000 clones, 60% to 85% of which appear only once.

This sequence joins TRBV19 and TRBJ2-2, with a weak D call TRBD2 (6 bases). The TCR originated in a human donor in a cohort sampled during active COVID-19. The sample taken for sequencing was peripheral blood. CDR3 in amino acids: CASSSGWGETGELFF. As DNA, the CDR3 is TGTGCCAGTAGCTCGGGTTGGGGGGAAACCGGGGAGCTGTTTTTT.